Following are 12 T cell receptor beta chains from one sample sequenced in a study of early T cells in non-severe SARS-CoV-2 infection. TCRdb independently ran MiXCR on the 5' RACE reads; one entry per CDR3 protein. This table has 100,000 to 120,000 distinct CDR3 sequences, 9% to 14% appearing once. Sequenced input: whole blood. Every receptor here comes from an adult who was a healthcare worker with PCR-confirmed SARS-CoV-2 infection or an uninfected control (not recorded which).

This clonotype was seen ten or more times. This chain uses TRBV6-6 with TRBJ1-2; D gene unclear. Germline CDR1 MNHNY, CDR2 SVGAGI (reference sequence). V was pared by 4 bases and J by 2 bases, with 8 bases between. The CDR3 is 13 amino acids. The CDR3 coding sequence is TGTGCCAGCAGTTCCAACGGGAACTATGGCTACACCTTC. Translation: CASSSNGNYGYTF.

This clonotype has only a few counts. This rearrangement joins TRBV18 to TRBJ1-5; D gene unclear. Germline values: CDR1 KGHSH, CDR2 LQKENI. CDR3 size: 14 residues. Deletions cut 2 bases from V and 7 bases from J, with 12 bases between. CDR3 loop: CASSPGSGSQPQHF. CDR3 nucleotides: TGTGCCAGCTCACCAGGTTCGGGAAGCCAGCCCCAGCATTTT.

The CDR3 protein is CASRPGPLVGYTF. CDR3 bases: TGTGCCAGCAGGCCGGGACCACTGGTCGGCTACACCTTC. The rearrangement links TRBV6-5 to TRBJ1-2; a possible D gene is TRBD1 (5 bases). The CDR3 contains 13 residues. Germline lookup yields CDR1 MNHEY and CDR2 SVGAGI. V was pared by 6 bases and J by 8 bases, with 16 bases between.

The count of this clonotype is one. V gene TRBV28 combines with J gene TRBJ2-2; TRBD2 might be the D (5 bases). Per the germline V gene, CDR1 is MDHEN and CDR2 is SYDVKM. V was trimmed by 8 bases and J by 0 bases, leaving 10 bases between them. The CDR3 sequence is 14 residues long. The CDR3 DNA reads TGTGCCAGCTTGAGAGCGGCGAACACCGGGGAGCTGTTTTTT. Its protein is CASLRAANTGELFF.

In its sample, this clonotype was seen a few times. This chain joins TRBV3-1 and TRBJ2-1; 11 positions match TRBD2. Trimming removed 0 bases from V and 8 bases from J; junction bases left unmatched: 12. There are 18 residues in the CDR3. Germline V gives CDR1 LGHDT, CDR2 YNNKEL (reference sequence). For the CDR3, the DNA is TGTGCCAGCAGCCAAGATCCTCCTACTAGCGGGAGAGTCTATGAGCAGTTCTTC. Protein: CASSQDPPTSGRVYEQFF.

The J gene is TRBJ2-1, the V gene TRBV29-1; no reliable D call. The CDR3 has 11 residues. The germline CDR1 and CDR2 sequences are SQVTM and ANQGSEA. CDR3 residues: CTASSYNEQFF. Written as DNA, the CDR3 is TGCACAGCGAGCTCCTACAATGAGCAGTTCTTC.

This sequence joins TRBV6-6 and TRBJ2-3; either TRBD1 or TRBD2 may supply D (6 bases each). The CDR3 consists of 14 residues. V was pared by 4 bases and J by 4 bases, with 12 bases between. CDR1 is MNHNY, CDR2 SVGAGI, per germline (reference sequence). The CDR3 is CASSWGARADTQYF. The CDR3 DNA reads TGTGCCAGCAGTTGGGGGGCGAGGGCAGATACGCAGTATTTT.

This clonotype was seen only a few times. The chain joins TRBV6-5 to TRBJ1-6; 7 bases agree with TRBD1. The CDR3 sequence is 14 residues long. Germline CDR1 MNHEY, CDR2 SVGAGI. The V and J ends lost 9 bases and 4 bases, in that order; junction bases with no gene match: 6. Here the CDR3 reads CARGTERYNSPLHF. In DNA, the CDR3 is TGTGCCAGGGGGACAGAGAGATATAATTCACCCCTCCACTTT.

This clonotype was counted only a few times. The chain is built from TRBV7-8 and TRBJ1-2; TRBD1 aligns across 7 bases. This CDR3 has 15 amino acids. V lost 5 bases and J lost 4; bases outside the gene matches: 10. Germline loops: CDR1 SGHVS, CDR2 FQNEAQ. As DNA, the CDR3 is TGTGCCAGCAGCCCCCAAGGGGGCCTCTTCTATGGCTACACCTTC. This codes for CASSPQGGLFYGYTF.

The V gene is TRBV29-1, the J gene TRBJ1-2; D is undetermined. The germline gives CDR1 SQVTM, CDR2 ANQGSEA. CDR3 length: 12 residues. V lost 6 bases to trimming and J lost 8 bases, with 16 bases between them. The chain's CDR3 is CSVWSLRSGYTF. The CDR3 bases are TGCAGCGTATGGTCCCTTAGAAGCGGCTACACCTTC.

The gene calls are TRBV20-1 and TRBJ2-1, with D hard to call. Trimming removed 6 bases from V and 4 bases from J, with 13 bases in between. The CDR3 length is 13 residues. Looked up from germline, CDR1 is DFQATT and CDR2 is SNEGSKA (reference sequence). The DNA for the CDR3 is TGCAGTGCCCGTGGCAGCCGGTACAATGAGCAGTTCTTC. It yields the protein CSARGSRYNEQFF.

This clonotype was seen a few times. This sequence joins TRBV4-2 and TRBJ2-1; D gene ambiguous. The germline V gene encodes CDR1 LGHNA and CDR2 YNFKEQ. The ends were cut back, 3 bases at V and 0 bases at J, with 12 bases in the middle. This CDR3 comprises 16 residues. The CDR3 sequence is CASSHQTGSSYNEQFF. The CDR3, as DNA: TGTGCCAGCAGCCACCAGACCGGGTCCTCCTACAATGAGCAGTTCTTC.